This is a list of T cell receptor beta chains from one sample in a study of blood T cell repertoires in COVID-19. The assay was immunoSEQ multiplex PCR, and TCRdb's table has in-frame clones only and misses some. Of hundreds of thousands of clones listed, 70% to 90% are singletons. Sequenced input: peripheral blood. The receptors stem from a woman between 18 and 30 years old who had recovered from COVID-19. Both conserved end residues are part of each CDR3. D genes are given only for firm matches. Not all rows give a size; the values are once, few, many and, for expanded clones, a class.

j_call: TRBJ2-1; v_call: TRBV27; d_call: -; clone_size: -; cdr3_nt: TGTGCCAGCGGGCGGGACTCCTACAATGAGCAGTTCTTC; cdr3_aa: CASGRDSYNEQFF
j_call: TRBJ1-1; v_call: TRBV5-6; d_call: TRBD1; clone_size: -; cdr3_nt: TGTGCCAGCAGCCGACAGGGGGGGACTGAAGCTTTCTTT; cdr3_aa: CASSRQGGTEAFF
j_call: TRBJ1-4; v_call: TRBV6-5; d_call: TRBD1; clone_size: -; cdr3_nt: TGTGCCAGCAGACCGGGACAGGCTAATGAAAAACTGTTTTTT; cdr3_aa: CASRPGQANEKLFF
j_call: TRBJ2-7; v_call: TRBV4-1; d_call: -; clone_size: -; cdr3_nt: TGCGCCAGCAGCCGAACAGACCGGGACAACCGCTACGAGCAGTACTTC; cdr3_aa: CASSRTDRDNRYEQYF
j_call: TRBJ2-7; v_call: TRBV11-2; d_call: -; clone_size: -; cdr3_nt: TGTGCCAGCAGCTTAATGTTCGCTAGCGCCTCCTACGAGCAGTACTTC; cdr3_aa: CASSLMFASASYEQYF
j_call: TRBJ1-6; v_call: TRBV18; d_call: -; clone_size: -; cdr3_nt: TGTGCCAGCTCACTGACGGGGGGCGTTGTTGGAGATAATTCACCCCTCCACTTT; cdr3_aa: CASSLTGGVVGDNSPLHF
j_call: TRBJ2-1; v_call: TRBV5-6; d_call: TRBD1; clone_size: once; cdr3_nt: TGTGCCAGCAGCGTGGGGACAGGACTCAATGAGCAGTTCTTC; cdr3_aa: CASSVGTGLNEQFF
j_call: TRBJ1-5; v_call: TRBV4-2; d_call: TRBD1; clone_size: -; cdr3_nt: TGTGCCAGCAGCCAAGATAGTACGGGACAGGGTTATCAGCCCCAGCATTTT; cdr3_aa: CASSQDSTGQGYQPQHF
j_call: TRBJ2-7; v_call: TRBV6-5; d_call: -; clone_size: -; cdr3_nt: TGTGCCAGCAGTTACTCGGTCGGGACTCGAGGGTACGAGCAGTACTTC; cdr3_aa: CASSYSVGTRGYEQYF
j_call: TRBJ2-7; v_call: TRBV7-2; d_call: -; clone_size: -; cdr3_nt: TGTGCCAGCAGCTTATCTAGAGGGGGTCTTTACGAGCAGTACTTC; cdr3_aa: CASSLSRGGLYEQYF